The 23 T cell receptor beta chains below come from one sample, sequenced in a study of brain T cells in children with intractable seizures. Repertoires were generated with immunoSEQ multiplex PCR, while TCRdb's copy carries only in-frame clones and drops some. The sample includes just under 65,000 clones, roughly 95% of them seen just once. The material was peripheral blood, obtained at surgery. All receptors derive from a boy in the first two years of life with focal cortical dysplasia and intractable seizures.

The chain carries TRBV29-1 and TRBJ2-3; D remains unclear. Germline loops: CDR1 SQVTM, CDR2 ANQGSEA. The V end lost 4 bases, the J end lost 6 bases, and 26 bases lay between the germline ends. This CDR3 comprises 17 residues. In DNA, the CDR3 is TGCAGCGTTGGTAAAGGTCGAGCAGGAAAAGTCACCGATACGCAGTATTTT. Its translation: CSVGKGRAGKVTDTQYF.

The V gene is TRBV5-4, the J gene TRBJ2-1, with 7 bases aligning to TRBD1. The V gene's germline CDR1 is SGHNT and CDR2 YYREEE (reference sequence). The CDR3 is 15 amino acids. Trimming cost V 2 bases and J 4 bases; bases outside gene matches: 6. The CDR3 sequence is CASSFPGQSYNEQFF. CDR3 DNA: TGTGCCAGCAGCTTTCCGGGACAGTCATACAATGAGCAGTTCTTC.

The chain links TRBV11-2 to TRBJ1-6; D is unresolved. Deletions cut 5 bases from V and 7 bases from J, with 6 bases between. Germline V gene lookup returns CDR1 SGHAT and CDR2 FQNNGV. The CDR3 runs to 12 residues. The CDR3 sequence: CASSEGNSPLHF. CDR3 DNA sequence: TGTGCCAGCAGCGAAGGCAATTCACCCCTCCACTTT.

The chain employs TRBV5-5 and TRBJ2-3; possible D gene TRBD2, 5 bases. The CDR3 runs 17 residues. CDR1 is SGHKS and CDR2 is YYEKEE in the germline V gene (reference sequence). V was shortened by 3 bases and J by 1 base, with 18 bases between the two germline ends. The CDR3 is CASSSKRERIGTDTQYF. In DNA form, the CDR3 reads TGTGCCAGCAGCTCCAAAAGGGAGCGGATCGGCACAGATACGCAGTATTTT. The full variable domain, with the rest looked up from reference TRBV5-5 and TRBJ2-3, is DAGVTQSPTHLIKTRGQQVTLRCSPISGHKSVSWYQQVLGQGPQFIFQYYEKEERGRGNFPDRFSARQFPNYSSELNVNALLLGDSALYLCASSSKRERIGTDTQYFGPGTRLTVL.

The chain joins TRBV6-5 to TRBJ2-3; D unresolved. This CDR3 contains 13 residues. V was trimmed by 2 bases and J by 2 bases, leaving 5 bases between them. CDR1 MNHEY and CDR2 SVGAGI come from the germline V gene. Written as DNA, the CDR3 is TGTGCCAGCAGTTACCGTACCACAGATACGCAGTATTTT. This translates into CASSYRTTDTQYF.

V usage is TRBV4-1 and J usage is TRBJ2-1, with D possibly matching TRBD2 (6 bases). Germline V gene data show CDR1 as MGHRA and CDR2 as YSYEKL. The CDR3 length is 17 residues. With 2 bases removed from V and 0 bases from J, the gap between germline ends came to 14 bases. This CDR3 reads CASSQPTRGSSYNEQFF. CDR3 DNA: TGCGCCAGCAGCCAACCGACTAGGGGAAGCTCCTACAATGAGCAGTTCTTC.

The chain has TRBV7-2 and TRBJ2-3, with no clear D. Trimming cost V 1 base and J 10 bases, with 15 bases left between them. The CDR3 spans 14 residues. Germline-derived CDR1 and CDR2 are SGHTA and FQGNSA. Here the CDR3 reads CASSLDVIFGPQYF. The CDR3 DNA follows: TGTGCCAGCAGCTTAGACGTGATTTTTGGTCCGCAGTATTTT.

The chain uses TRBV27 and TRBJ1-2; possibly TRBD1 for D (5 bases). The germline CDR1 and CDR2 sequences are MNHEY and SMNVEV (reference sequence). Trimming shortened V by 2 bases and J by 7 bases, and 8 bases separated the two germline ends. This CDR3 is built from 12 residues. The CDR3 spells CASSLTGVGYTF. CDR3 sequence (DNA): TGTGCCAGCAGTTTAACAGGTGTTGGCTACACCTTC.

The J gene is TRBJ1-2, the V gene TRBV5-1; D unclear. Germline CDR1 and CDR2: SGHRS and YFSETQ. This CDR3 spans 16 amino acids. The V end lost 5 bases, the J end lost 4 bases, and 21 bases lay between the germline ends. DNA for the CDR3: TGCGCCAGCAGGCCTGGGTCGGAGGGTGGGCCCTATGGCTACACCTTC. Translation gives CASRPGSEGGPYGYTF. Based on the CDR3 plus reference TRBV5-1 and TRBJ1-2, the full variable domain is KAGVTQTPRYLIKTRGQQVTLSCSPISGHRSVSWYQQTPGQGLQFLFEYFSETQRNKGNFPGRFSGRQFSNSRSEMNVSTLELGDSALYLCASRPGSEGGPYGYTFGSGTRLTVV.

This clone was counted a single time. The V gene is TRBV21-1, the J gene TRBJ1-5. TRBV21-1 is described as a pseudogene. This CDR3 has 17 amino acids. The CDR3 sequence is CASSKDSGDLSNQPQHF. The CDR3 DNA sequence: TGTGCCAGCAGCAAAGACAGCGGGGACCTTAGCAATCAGCCCCAGCATTTT.

The chain uses TRBV12-3 or TRBV12-4 and TRBJ2-1; perhaps D is TRBD1 or TRBD2 (5 bases each). The length of the CDR3 is 12 residues. Trimming left V 6 bases short and J 10 bases short, with 13 bases between. For the CDR3, the DNA is TGTGCCAGCAGCCACCTCGGGACCGAGCAGTTCTTC. As protein: CASSHLGTEQFF.

V gene TRBV9 combines with J gene TRBJ2-7, with D maybe TRBD2 (5 bases). CDR3 size: 13 residues. Per the germline V gene, CDR1 is SGDLS and CDR2 is YYNGEE. V shed 0 bases and J shed 7 bases, with 11 bases lying between them. CDR3 bases: TGTGCCAGCAGCGTAGACGAGGGAAGAGAGCAGTACTTC. Amino acid sequence: CASSVDEGREQYF.

The rearrangement joins TRBV6-4 to TRBJ2-2; D is possibly TRBD2 (5 bases). Germline V lookup: CDR1 MRHNA, CDR2 SNTAGT. CDR3 size: 16 residues. Trimming removed 3 bases from V and 0 bases from J, with 11 bases in between. DNA of the CDR3: TGTGCCAGCAGTGAATTTGCAGCGGCGAACACCGGGGAGCTGTTTTTT. As protein: CASSEFAAANTGELFF.

The chain couples TRBV18 to TRBJ2-7; 8 nucleotides match TRBD1. V lost 2 bases, J lost 2 bases, and 5 bases stayed unmatched. Germline-derived CDR1 and CDR2 are KGHSH and LQKENI. The CDR3 sequence is 15 residues long. The CDR3 nucleotides read TGTGCCAGCTCACCAGGGACAGGAGGCCCCTACGAGCAGTACTTC. Translating it yields CASSPGTGGPYEQYF.

The chain recombines TRBV7-9 with TRBJ2-1, with 14 positions matching TRBD2. The V gene's germline CDR1 is SEHNR and CDR2 FQNEAQ (reference sequence). After removal of 5 bases from V and 13 bases from J, the junction contained 7 bases not matched to a gene. The CDR3 contains 14 residues. The CDR3 sequence: CASSRTTSGGAQFF. In DNA, the CDR3 is TGTGCCAGCAGCCGTACGACTAGCGGGGGGGCCCAGTTCTTC.

The chain employs TRBV12-5 and TRBJ1-1; weak D call: TRBD1 (5 bases). The V gene's germline CDR1 is LGHNT and CDR2 FRNRAP. Trimming cost V 6 bases and J 4 bases, with 18 bases left between them. CDR3 size: 15 residues. The CDR3 sequence: CASGPTTSGSTEAFF. DNA for the CDR3: TGTGCTAGTGGCCCGACCACCTCAGGGTCCACTGAAGCTTTCTTT.

The rearrangement joins TRBV3-1 (or the pseudogene TRBV3-2) to TRBJ2-7; TRBD2 matches at 15 bases. Trimming took 1 base from V and 0 from J; bases not matched to a gene: 1. This CDR3 is 17 amino acids long. CDR1 and CDR2 (germline): LGHDT, YNNKEL (reference sequence). The CDR3 here is CASSQGTSGGASYEQYF. The CDR3 DNA reads TGTGCCAGCAGCCAAGGGACTAGCGGGGGGGCCTCCTACGAGCAGTACTTC.

The chain uses TRBV6-5 and TRBJ1-6; D is undetermined. The CDR3 spans 13 residues. Per the germline V gene, CDR1 is MNHEY and CDR2 is SVGAGI. V lost 8 bases and J 7 bases, leaving 12 bases between the germline ends. Written as DNA, the CDR3 is TGTGCCAGCTCCCGTCAAGGAAATTCACCCCTCCACTTT. It translates to CASSRQGNSPLHF.

This sequence joins TRBV28 and TRBJ1-6; TRBD1 matches 8 bases. The V gene end was trimmed by 5 bases and the J gene end by 0 bases; junction bases not matched to a gene: 12. The CDR3 is 19 residues long. Germline CDR1 and CDR2: MDHEN and SYDVKM. CDR3 in DNA: TGTGCCAGCAGTCCGGGACAGGCCTACCTCAGCTCCTATAATTCACCCCTCCACTTT. It codes for CASSPGQAYLSSYNSPLHF. The full variable domain, with the rest looked up from reference TRBV28 and TRBJ1-6, is DVKVTQSSRYLVKRTGEKVFLECVQDMDHENMFWYRQDPGLGLRLIYFSYDVKMKEKGDIPEGYSVSREKKERFSLILESASTNQTSMYLCASSPGQAYLSSYNSPLHFGNGTRLTVT.

This clone appeared a single time. The gene calls are TRBV27 and TRBJ2-7, with D unclear. Trimming took 3 bases from V and 2 from J, leaving 11 bases between them. The length of the CDR3 is 14 residues. CDR1 and CDR2 from the germline V gene are MNHEY and SMNVEV (reference sequence). CDR3 in DNA: TGTGCCAGCAGTTTGAGTACAGTCGCCTACGAGCAGTACTTC. This translates into CASSLSTVAYEQYF.

This rearrangement joins TRBV28 to TRBJ2-1; no reliable D call. Germline CDR1 and CDR2: MDHEN and SYDVKM. Trimming stripped 5 bases from V and 8 bases from J, with 10 bases between. CDR3 length equals 12 residues. The CDR3 reads CASSPEVDEQFF. The CDR3 DNA is TGTGCCAGCAGTCCAGAGGTCGATGAGCAGTTCTTC.

The chain joins TRBV19 to TRBJ2-5; D tentatively fits TRBD1 or TRBD2 (5 bases each). The V end was cut by 6 bases, the J end by 5 bases, with 16 bases between. The CDR3 totals 14 residues. Germline V gene sequence: CDR1 LNHDA, CDR2 SQIVND (reference sequence). The CDR3 DNA follows: TGTGCCAGTAGAGGGACCAAATCATGGGAGACCCAGTACTTC. It encodes CASRGTKSWETQYF. Together with reference TRBV19 and TRBJ2-5, the CDR3 gives the full variable domain: DGGITQSPKYLFRKEGQNVTLSCEQNLNHDAMYWYRQDPGQGLRLIYYSQIVNDFQKGDIAEGYSVSREKKESFPLTVTSAQKNPTAFYLCASRGTKSWETQYFGPGTRLLVL.

V is TRBV4-1 and J is TRBJ2-1, with 8 bases matching TRBD2. Germline CDR1 is MGHRA and CDR2 is YSYEKL. Germline trimming cut 4 bases from V and 2 bases from J; bases unmatched to any gene: 7. CDR3 size: 16 residues. DNA for the CDR3: TGCGCCAGCAGCCCCGGACTAGCCCAAACCTACAATGAGCAGTTCTTC. Protein: CASSPGLAQTYNEQFF.